This is a list of T cell receptor beta chains from one sample in a study of cytomegalovirus exposure and HLA in healthy donors. The method was immunoSEQ multiplex PCR; TCRdb's version includes in-frame clones alone and lacks a portion of them. The data contain 90,000 to 150,000 clones, around 77% of them singletons. The sequencing input was PBMCs. These receptors were collected from a man in his late teens or twenties in good health and CMV-seropositive. Both conserved end residues are part of each CDR3. The D gene is left open where the match is weak. The size of a clone is reported for some rows only, either as once, few or many, or as a class for expanded clones.

>.|19|TRBV19|TRBJ1-2|few
CASSTLITGGKNYNYGYTF
TGTGCCAGTAGTACACTCATAACAGGAGGGAAAAACTATAACTATGGCTACACCTTC
>.|11|TRBV6-5|TRBJ1-2|few
CASTGFYGYTF
TGTGCCAGCACAGGGTTCTATGGCTACACCTTC
>.|11|TRBV15|TRBJ2-7|.
CATSAHYEQYF
TGTGCCACCAGCGCTCACTACGAGCAGTACTTC
>.|15|TRBV7-7|TRBJ1-2|.
CASSGGDEGANDYTF
TGTGCTAGCAGCGGGGGGGATGAGGGCGCGAATGACTACACCTTC
>TRBD1|17|TRBV19|TRBJ2-3|.
CASSIDHGDRSTDTQYF
TGTGCCAGTAGTATAGATCATGGGGACAGGAGCACAGATACGCAGTATTTT
>.|17|TRBV21-1|TRBJ2-7|.
CASKSGRGRLKYYEQYF
TGTGCCAGCAAGTCGGGCAGGGGAAGGCTAAAATACTACGAGCAGTACTTC
>TRBD1|15|TRBV28|TRBJ2-2|.
CASSSGQGATGELFF
TGTGCCAGCTCCAGCGGACAGGGGGCGACCGGGGAGCTGTTTTTT
>.|11|TRBV30|TRBJ2-1|few
CAWSTGIEQFF
TGTGCCTGGAGTACAGGGATTGAGCAGTTCTTC
>TRBD1|14|TRBV7-9|TRBJ2-7|.
CASSGTGITYEQYF
TGTGCCAGCAGCGGGACAGGAATTACCTACGAGCAGTACTTC
>TRBD1|13|TRBV29-1|TRBJ1-2|.
CSALTGLGDGYTF
TGCAGCGCCCTGACAGGGCTCGGCGATGGCTACACCTTC
>TRBD2|16|TRBV11-2|TRBJ2-1|.
CASSFRLAGLYNEQFF
TGTGCCAGCAGCTTCCGACTAGCGGGGCTGTACAATGAGCAGTTCTTC
>.|15|TRBV30|TRBJ2-6|.
CAWSVFVSGANGLTF
TGTGCCTGGAGTGTCTTTGTCTCTGGGGCCAACGGCCTGACTTTC
>TRBD1|17|TRBV28|TRBJ2-2|.
CASSSLPRGQGTGELFF
TGTGCCAGCAGTTCCCTCCCGAGGGGGCAGGGCACCGGGGAGCTGTTTTTT
>TRBD1|15|TRBV9|TRBJ1-6|.
CASSPPGTGEVPLHF
TGTGCCAGCAGCCCCCCCGGGACAGGGGAGGTACCCCTCCACTTT
>.|15|TRBV6-6|TRBJ1-5|.
CASSYLIAGTDTQHF
TGTGCCAGCAGTTATCTGATAGCGGGCACAGATACGCAGCATTTT
>.|14|TRBV5-4|TRBJ2-1|.
CASSPGHPSNEQFF
TGTGCCAGCAGCCCGGGACATCCTAGCAATGAGCAGTTCTTC
>TRBD1|15|TRBV19|TRBJ1-5|.
CASANGGTGGQPQHF
TGTGCCAGTGCTAATGGAGGGACAGGCGGCCAGCCCCAGCATTTT
>.|14|TRBV10-3|TRBJ2-3|.
CAISGERGTNTQYF
TGTGCCATCAGTGGGGAACGGGGGACGAATACGCAGTATTTT
>TRBD2|15|TRBV15|TRBJ2-7|.
CATSRGTSGSYEQYF
TGTGCCACCAGCAGAGGGACTAGCGGCTCCTACGAGCAGTACTTC
>.|18|TRBV5-6|TRBJ1-6|few
CASSLFGRGSSYNSPLHF
TGTGCCAGCAGCTTATTCGGGAGGGGCAGCTCCTATAATTCACCCCTCCACTTT
>.|16|TRBV29-1|TRBJ2-6|.
CSVLDRTSSGANVLTF
TGCAGCGTTCTAGACAGGACCTCCTCTGGGGCCAACGTCCTGACTTTC
>TRBD1|18|TRBV18|TRBJ1-6|.
CASSPVRTGNSYNSPLHF
TGTGCCAGCTCACCCGTTAGGACAGGGAACTCCTATAATTCACCCCTCCACTTT
>.|13|TRBV4-1|TRBJ1-5|.
CASSQEYQAPQHF
TGCGCCAGCAGCCAAGAGTACCAGGCGCCCCAGCATTTT
>.|13|TRBV6-5|TRBJ1-1|.
CASSYGRNTEAFF
TGTGCCAGCAGTTACGGCAGGAACACTGAAGCTTTCTTT
>TRBD1|15|TRBV6-1|TRBJ2-2|.
CASRGTGGYTGELFF
TGTGCCAGCAGGGGGACAGGGGGGTACACCGGGGAGCTGTTTTTT
>TRBD1|15|TRBV6-1|TRBJ1-2|.
CASSPRGLPTYGYTF
TGTGCCAGCAGCCCCAGGGGGCTCCCGACCTATGGCTACACCTTC
>.|14|TRBV6-1|TRBJ2-3|.
CASNTVGLADTQYF
TGTGCCAGCAATACAGTGGGGCTGGCAGATACGCAGTATTTT
>TRBD1|14|TRBV29-1|TRBJ1-1|.
CSVQARTGNTEAFF
TGCAGCGTGCAAGCTCGGACAGGGAACACTGAAGCTTTCTTT
>TRBD1|15|TRBV7-6|TRBJ2-7|.
CASSPGQGRDYEQYF
TGTGCCAGCAGCCCTGGACAGGGGAGGGACTACGAGCAGTACTTC
>.|13|TRBV10-1|TRBJ1-5|.
CASSVNRNQPQHF
TGCGCCAGCAGTGTCAATAGAAATCAGCCCCAGCATTTT
>.|14|TRBV11-2|TRBJ2-1|few
CASSRLPGYNEQFF
TGTGCCAGCAGCCGATTACCAGGGTACAATGAGCAGTTCTTC
>TRBD2|15|TRBV6-5|TRBJ2-7|once
CASSGFGTSGNEQYF
TGTGCCAGCAGTGGATTCGGGACTAGCGGGAACGAGCAGTACTTC
>.|15|TRBV18|TRBJ1-2|.
CASSPSNRGGRGYTF
TGTGCCAGCTCACCCTCCAATCGGGGGGGTCGTGGCTACACCTTC
>.|11|TRBV5-5|TRBJ2-5|.
CASSQQETQYF
TGTGCCAGCAGCCAACAAGAGACCCAGTACTTC
>.|17|TRBV15|TRBJ1-4|.
CATSRDLEAASGEKLFF
TGTGCCACCAGCAGAGATCTCGAGGCGGCCTCGGGGGAAAAACTGTTTTTT
>TRBD2|14|TRBV19|TRBJ2-1|.
CATLAGGPYNEQFF
TGTGCCACTTTAGCGGGAGGGCCCTACAATGAGCAGTTCTTC
>.|13|TRBV7-3|TRBJ1-1|.
CASSLKGHTEAFF
TGTGCCAGCAGCTTAAAGGGGCACACTGAAGCTTTCTTT
>.|14|TRBV19|TRBJ1-1|.
CASRKGQVNTEAFF
TGTGCCAGTAGGAAGGGACAAGTGAACACTGAAGCTTTCTTT
>TRBD2|14|TRBV4-2|TRBJ2-5|few
CASSQGGGTETQYF
TGTGCCAGCAGCCAAGGGGGGGGGACGGAGACCCAGTACTTC
>.|13|TRBV6-1|TRBJ1-1|.
CASSLTGRTEAFF
TGTGCCAGCAGTCTCACGGGAAGAACTGAAGCTTTCTTT
>.|15|TRBV5-4|TRBJ2-6|.
CASIKASSGANGLTF
TGTGCCAGCATCAAAGCGAGCTCTGGGGCCAACGGCCTGACTTTC
>TRBD1|17|TRBV4-2|TRBJ1-2|.
CASSQTAGGLQNYGYTF
TGTGCCAGCAGCCAAACGGCAGGGGGCTTACAGAACTATGGCTACACCTTC
>.|14|TRBV15|TRBJ2-7|.
CATSRSFFSYEQYF
TGTGCCACCAGCAGGTCGTTTTTCTCCTACGAGCAGTACTTC
>.|15|TRBV6-1|TRBJ1-5|.
CASSDQRNSNQPQHF
TGTGCCAGCAGTGACCAGAGGAATAGCAATCAGCCCCAGCATTTT
>.|14|TRBV5-1|TRBJ2-1|.
CASSSGSSYNEQFF
TGCGCCAGCAGCTCCGGGAGCTCCTACAATGAGCAGTTCTTC
>TRBD1|13|TRBV2|TRBJ1-2|.
CASSLGQGRGYTF
TGTGCCAGCAGCCTGGGACAGGGTCGTGGCTACACCTTC
>.|14|TRBV5-8|TRBJ2-5|.
CASITRVGVGTQYF
TGTGCCAGCATCACTAGAGTAGGAGTGGGGACCCAGTACTTC
>TRBD1|16|TRBV27|TRBJ1-5|.
CASSLSGQGYNQPQHF
TGTGCCAGCAGTTTATCGGGACAGGGGTACAATCAGCCCCAGCATTTT
>TRBD2|16|TRBV7-9|TRBJ2-1|few
CASSLGLAGIYNEQFF
TGTGCCAGCAGCTTGGGACTAGCGGGTATCTACAATGAGCAGTTCTTC
>.|16|TRBV5-4|TRBJ2-6|.
CASSQTITTGANVLTF
TGTGCCAGCAGCCAGACTATCACGACTGGGGCCAACGTCCTGACTTTC
>.|13|TRBV10-2|TRBJ1-2|.
CASSTGSNYGYTF
TGCGCCAGCAGCACAGGATCTAACTATGGCTACACCTTC
>.|15|TRBV5-6|TRBJ2-7|once
CASSLEGAYPYEQYF
TGTGCCAGCAGCTTGGAAGGGGCCTATCCCTACGAGCAGTACTTC
>.|17|TRBV14|TRBJ1-1|.
CASSQEGLADLNTEAFF
TGTGCCAGCAGCCAAGAAGGTTTGGCAGACTTGAACACTGAAGCTTTCTTT
>.|13|TRBV19|TRBJ1-1|.
CASSKTVNTEAFF
TGTGCCAGTAGTAAGACAGTGAACACTGAAGCTTTCTTT
>.|13|TRBV2|TRBJ1-2|.
CASSLDSYYGYTF
TGTGCCAGCAGCCTCGACAGCTACTATGGCTACACCTTC
>.|14|TRBV9|TRBJ1-1|.
CASSVLGANTEAFF
TGTGCCAGCAGCGTACTGGGGGCCAACACTGAAGCTTTCTTT
>.|12|TRBV2|TRBJ2-2|.
CASTLNTGELFF
TGTGCCAGCACTTTGAACACCGGGGAGCTGTTTTTT
>.|15|TRBV18|TRBJ1-1|.
CASSPGIQGNTEAFF
TGTGCCAGCTCACCCGGGATTCAAGGGAACACTGAAGCTTTCTTT
>.|12|TRBV27|TRBJ1-1|few
CASSPNRNEAFF
TGTGCCAGCAGTCCGAACAGAAATGAAGCTTTCTTT